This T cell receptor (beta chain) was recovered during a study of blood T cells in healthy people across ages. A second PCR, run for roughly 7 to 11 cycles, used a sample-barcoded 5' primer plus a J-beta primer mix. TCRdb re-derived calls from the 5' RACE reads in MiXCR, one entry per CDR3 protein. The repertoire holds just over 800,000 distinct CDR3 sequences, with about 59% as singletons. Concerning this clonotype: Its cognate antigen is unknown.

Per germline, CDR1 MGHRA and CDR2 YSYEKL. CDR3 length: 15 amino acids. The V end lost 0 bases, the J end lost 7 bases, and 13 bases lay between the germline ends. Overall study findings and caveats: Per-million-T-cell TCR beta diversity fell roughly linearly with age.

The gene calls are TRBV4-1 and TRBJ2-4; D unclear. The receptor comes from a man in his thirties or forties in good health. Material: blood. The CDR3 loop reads CASSQDVSGVNIQYF. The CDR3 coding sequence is TGCGCCAGCAGCCAAGACGTATCAGGTGTCAACATTCAGTACTTC.